This T cell receptor (beta chain) was sequenced during a study of prognosis after radiotherapy for stage I lung cancer. The overall study: The patients comprised 10 to 15 men and about six women, spanning ages roughly 50 to 90 and having a median of approximately 74 years. As radiotherapy, SBRT was administered in 3 to 5 fractions with a biologically effective dose of at least 100 Gy.

On this clonotype itself: What it binds is unknown. With only one base between it and a far larger clone, this is likely a read error.

Findings and caveats of the study: Stereotactic body radiation therapy was followed by fewer unique TCR clones, median 10,088 versus 6,861. As reported, TRBV and TRBJ gene usage differed between patients who had metastases and those who did not.

Amplification of the TCR beta CDR3 (from genomic DNA) was done by two-round multiplex PCR. Used in first-round PCR were primers specific to each TRBV and TRBJ gene. TCRdb reprocessed the multiplex PCR reads via MiXCR and lists one record per CDR3 protein. The sample carries tens of thousands of distinct CDR3 sequences, less than 45% recorded once. Germline CDR1 reads GTSNPN; CDR2 reads SVGIG (reference sequence). The CDR3 covers 14 residues. The chain recombines TRBV30 with TRBJ2-5; D gene unclear. The J call may be in error: the DNA end matches TRBJ2-1 better. This TCR was recovered from a donor older than 45 with non-small cell lung cancer. This material consisted of PBMCs, taken before or after stereotactic body radiation therapy (not recorded which). The CDR3 DNA reads TGTGCCTGGAGTCAAAGTGACATTTACAATGAGCAGTTCTTC. Encoded protein: CAWSQSDIYNEQFF.